This T cell receptor (beta chain) was observed in a study of blood T cell repertoires in COVID-19. At the level of the study: Acute and convalescent COVID-19 samples came from the United States, Italy and Spain. T cells, B-cell-depleted T cells, or PBMCs provided the cDNA or gDNA that served as material.

Looked up from germline, CDR1 is SGHAT and CDR2 is FQNNGV. The CDR3 loop spans 16 amino acids. V shed 1 base, J shed 5 bases, and the junction held 11 bases outside the gene matches. As processed by the authors: Reference gene primer amplification gave nucleated cell count estimates. Sequencing used immunoSEQ multiplex PCR; TCRdb keeps in-frame clones, though not all of them. The V and J calls and clone size come from that table; D and trimming were worked out from the DNA. The table shows some 87,000 clones, with around 87% occurring only once. The sample consisted of peripheral blood. The chain carries TRBV11-2 and TRBJ2-7; 7 bases match TRBD2. The TCR originated in a human donor in a cohort sampled during active COVID-19. The DNA for the CDR3 is TGTGCCAGCAGCTTAGTGGGAGGGAGCGGGCGTGACGAGCAGTACTTC. Protein sequence: CASSLVGGSGRDEQYF.